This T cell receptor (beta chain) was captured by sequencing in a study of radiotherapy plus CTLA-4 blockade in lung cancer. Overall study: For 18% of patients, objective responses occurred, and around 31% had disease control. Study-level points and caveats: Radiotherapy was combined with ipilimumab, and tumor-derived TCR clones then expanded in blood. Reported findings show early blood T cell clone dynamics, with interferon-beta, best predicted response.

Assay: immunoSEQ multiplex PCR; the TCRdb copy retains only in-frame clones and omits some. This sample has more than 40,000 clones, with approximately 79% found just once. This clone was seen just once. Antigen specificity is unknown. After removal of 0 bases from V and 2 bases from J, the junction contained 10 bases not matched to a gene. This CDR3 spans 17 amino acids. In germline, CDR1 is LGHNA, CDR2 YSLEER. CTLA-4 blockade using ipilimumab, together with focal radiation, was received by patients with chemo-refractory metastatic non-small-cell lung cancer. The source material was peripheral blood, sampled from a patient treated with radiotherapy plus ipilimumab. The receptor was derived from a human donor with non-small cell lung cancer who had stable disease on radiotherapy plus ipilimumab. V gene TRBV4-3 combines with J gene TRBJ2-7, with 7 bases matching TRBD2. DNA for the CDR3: TGCGCCAGCAGCCAAGATCCGGCCGGGACTATTCCCTACGAGCAGTACTTC. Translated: CASSQDPAGTIPYEQYF.